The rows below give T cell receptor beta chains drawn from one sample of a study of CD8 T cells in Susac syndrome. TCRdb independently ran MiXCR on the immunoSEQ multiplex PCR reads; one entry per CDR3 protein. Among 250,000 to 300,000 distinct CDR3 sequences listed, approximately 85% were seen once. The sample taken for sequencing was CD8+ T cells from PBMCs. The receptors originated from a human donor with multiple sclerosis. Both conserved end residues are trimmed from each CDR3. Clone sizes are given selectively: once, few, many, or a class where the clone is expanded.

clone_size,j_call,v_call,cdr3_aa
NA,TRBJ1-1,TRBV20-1,SARRGIMNTEAF
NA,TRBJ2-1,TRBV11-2,ASSSAWVSGNNEQF
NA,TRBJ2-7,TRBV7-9,AGAGPDEQY
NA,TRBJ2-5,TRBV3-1,ASSLGLAPQETQY
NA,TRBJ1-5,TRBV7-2,ASRGQGSNQPQH
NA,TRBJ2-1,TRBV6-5,ASSYSGAAASYNEQF
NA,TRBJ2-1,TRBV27,ASSTSPSSYNEQF
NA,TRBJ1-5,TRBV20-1,SARLQGGNQPQH
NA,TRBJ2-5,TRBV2,ASSDQGGEATQY
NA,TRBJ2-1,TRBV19,ASTAGGYNEQF
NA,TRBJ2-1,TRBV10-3,AISDGSYNEQF
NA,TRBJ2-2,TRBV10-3,AISDLAGGNTGELF
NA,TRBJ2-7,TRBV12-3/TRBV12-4,ASSKLMASGRFSYEQY
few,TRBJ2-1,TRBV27,ASSRGTSAYNEQF
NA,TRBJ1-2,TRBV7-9,ASGADLDPPSYGYT
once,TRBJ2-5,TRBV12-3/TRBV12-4,ASTPQGGETQY